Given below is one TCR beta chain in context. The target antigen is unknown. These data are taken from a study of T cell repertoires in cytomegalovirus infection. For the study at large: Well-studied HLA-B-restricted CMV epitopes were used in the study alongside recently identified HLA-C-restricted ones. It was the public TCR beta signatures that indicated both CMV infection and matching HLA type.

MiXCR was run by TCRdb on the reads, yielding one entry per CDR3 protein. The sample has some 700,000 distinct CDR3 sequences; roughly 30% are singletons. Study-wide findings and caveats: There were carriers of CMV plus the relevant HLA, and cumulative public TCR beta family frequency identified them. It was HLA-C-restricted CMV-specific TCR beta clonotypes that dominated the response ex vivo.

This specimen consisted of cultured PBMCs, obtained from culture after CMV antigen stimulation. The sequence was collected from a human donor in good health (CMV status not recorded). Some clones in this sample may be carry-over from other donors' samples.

DNA for the CDR3: TGTGCCAGCAGTACGAAAACCACCCGGGACAGCGGAAAACTGTTTTTT. Its translation is CASSTKTTRDSGKLFF. The chain uses TRBV6-8 and TRBJ1-4, with TRBD1 matching over 7 bases. V lost 5 bases to trimming and J lost 10 bases; unmatched junction nucleotides: 16. The CDR3 is made up of 16 amino acids. Germline V gene sequence: CDR1 MNHGY, CDR2 SAAAGT.